This TCR beta chain was sequenced during a study of blood T cell repertoires in COVID-19. Looking at the study overall: There were acute and convalescent COVID-19 samples, and they came from the United States, Italy and Spain. From T cells, B-cell-depleted T cells, or PBMCs came the material, which was cDNA or gDNA.

Germline V CDR1 and CDR2: LGHNA, YSLEER. The length of the CDR3 is 13 residues. V lost 1 base and J lost 8, with 9 bases in between. In the study's own analysis: The authors estimated nucleated cell counts from reference gene primer amplification. TCRdb's table, derived via immunoSEQ multiplex PCR, lists solely in-frame clones and lacks some. V and J calls and clone size are copied from that table; D and trimming were computed from the DNA. This table holds roughly 35,000 clones, 85% found once. The chain couples TRBV4-3 to TRBJ1-3; D is unclear. Sequences were obtained from peripheral blood. The TCR was taken from a human donor with acute or convalescent COVID-19. The donor label of this sample is uncertain. CDR3 in amino acids: CASSQGRYDTIYF. CDR3 in DNA: TGCGCCAGCAGCCAAGGGAGGTACGACACCATATATTTT.